Here is one T cell receptor beta chain with its context. Its antigen is not known. The CDR3 runs to 14 residues. V was trimmed by 2 bases and J by 6 bases, leaving 11 bases between them. Germline lookup yields CDR1 MNHNY and CDR2 SVGAGI (reference sequence). This sample is drawn from a study of siplizumab effects on memory and regulatory T cells. Study-wide results and caveats: Unstimulated subsets were the mapping target of only a minor fraction of alloreactive clones. Naive T cells were seemingly more diverse than memory cells, and major contributions to the alloresponse seemed to be made by them. Fewer alloreactive sequences mapped to unstimulated CD4+ memory cells under siplizumab.

Per sample, some 10^5 TCR templates were assayed. Libraries were prepared by immunoSEQ multiplex PCR; TCRdb keeps only in-frame clonotypes and omits some of them. The table lists tens of thousands of clones, 94% of them singletons. Sequencing used non-Treg CD4+ T cells sorted from blood. The J gene is TRBJ2-1, the V gene TRBV6-6; the D is unclear. This receptor was obtained from a human donor in good health. The CDR3, as DNA: TGTGCCAGCAGTTACGGAAGTAGTACCAATGAGCAGTTCTTC. Translating it yields CASSYGSSTNEQFF.